This is a list of T cell receptor beta chains from one sample in a study of T cell responses to AZD1222 COVID-19 vaccine. Assay: immunoSEQ multiplex PCR; the TCRdb copy retains only in-frame clones and omits some. The sample shows more than 150,000 clones, 85% to 95% of them seen only once. Material: peripheral blood, obtained on day 0 of AZD1222 vaccination. These receptors were obtained from an adult in good health. Both conserved end residues are part of each CDR3. The order of the fields is D gene, V gene, clone size, J gene, CDR3 protein, CDR3 DNA. A D gene is named only where the DNA matches it firmly. For some rows the clone size is stated as once, few or many, or as a class when expanded; others skip it.

TRBD2	TRBV19	NA	TRBJ2-1	CASSLRPGLVFF	TGTGCCAGTAGCCTCCGACCTGGACTAGTGTTCTTC
TRBD1	TRBV5-1	NA	TRBJ1-4	CASSVGQGNEKLFF	TGCGCCAGCAGCGTGGGACAGGGGAATGAAAAACTGTTTTTT
TRBD1	TRBV24-1	NA	TRBJ2-3	CATRGQSTDTQYF	TGTGCCACCAGGGGACAGAGCACAGATACGCAGTATTTT
NA	TRBV18	NA	TRBJ1-3	CASSPAAANTIYF	TGTGCCAGCTCACCGGCAGCTGCAAACACCATATATTTT
NA	TRBV5-6	NA	TRBJ1-1	CASSLNRVAFF	TGTGCCAGCAGCTTGAACAGGGTAGCTTTCTTT
TRBD1	TRBV7-9	NA	TRBJ1-6	CASSIGQGTSPLHF	TGTGCCAGCAGCATTGGACAGGGAACTTCACCCCTCCACTTT
NA	TRBV28	NA	TRBJ1-1	CASSSYRQRGAFF	TGTGCCAGCAGTTCCTACCGCCAAAGAGGGGCTTTCTTT
TRBD2	TRBV3-1/TRBV3-2	NA	TRBJ2-1	CASSQEGREAGDREQFF	TGTGCCAGCAGCCAAGAAGGTCGGGAAGCGGGAGATCGTGAGCAGTTCTTC
TRBD2	TRBV20-1	NA	TRBJ2-6	CSASQAGGLSGANVLTF	TGCAGTGCTAGTCAAGCGGGGGGATTGAGTGGGGCCAACGTCCTGACTTTC
NA	TRBV24-1	NA	TRBJ1-2	CATSGPPEDYGYTF	TGTGCCACCAGTGGTCCGCCGGAGGACTATGGCTACACCTTC
TRBD1	TRBV28	NA	TRBJ1-1	CASRDGQGLVEAFF	TGTGCCAGCAGGGACGGACAGGGCCTAGTTGAAGCTTTCTTT
NA	TRBV5-5	once	TRBJ1-1	CASSRGTTTEAFF	TGTGCCAGCAGCCGCGGGACAACCACTGAAGCTTTCTTT
NA	TRBV18	NA	TRBJ2-1	CASSPSLLSSYNEQFF	TGTGCCAGCTCACCAAGCCTTCTGAGCTCCTACAATGAGCAGTTCTTC
NA	TRBV18	NA	TRBJ2-7	CASSHGPTGEQYF	TGTGCCAGCTCACATGGACCGACGGGCGAGCAGTACTTC
TRBD2	TRBV7-6	NA	TRBJ2-5	CASTPLGLAGERRETQYF	TGTGCCAGCACACCCCTGGGGCTAGCGGGAGAGAGGAGGGAGACCCAGTACTTC
NA	TRBV5-6	NA	TRBJ2-1	CASSFSLRGYNEQFF	TGTGCCAGCAGCTTTAGCCTCAGGGGCTACAATGAGCAGTTCTTC
TRBD1	TRBV6-2/TRBV6-3	NA	TRBJ2-6	CASSTTWTGTGANVLTF	TGTGCCAGCAGTACGACATGGACAGGGACTGGGGCCAACGTCCTGACTTTC
NA	TRBV9	NA	TRBJ1-4	CASSVAPAGEDATNEKLFF	TGTGCCAGCAGCGTAGCGCCTGCCGGGGAGGATGCAACTAATGAAAAACTGTTTTTT
TRBD2	TRBV5-1	NA	TRBJ2-1	CASSPGLAGEGEQFF	TGCGCCAGCAGCCCGGGACTAGCGGGTGAGGGTGAGCAGTTCTTC
NA	TRBV19	NA	TRBJ1-4	CASSWTPATNEKLFF	TGTGCCAGTAGTTGGACCCCGGCAACTAATGAAAAACTGTTTTTT
TRBD1	TRBV27	once	TRBJ1-1	CASSFGTANTEAFF	TGTGCCAGCAGTTTTGGGACAGCGAACACTGAAGCTTTCTTT
NA	TRBV27	once	TRBJ2-2	CASSLGSGQTGELFF	TGTGCCAGCAGTTTAGGTAGCGGACAAACCGGGGAGCTGTTTTTT
NA	TRBV5-1	NA	TRBJ1-2	CASSLEAGSGYTF	TGCGCCAGCAGCTTGGAGGCAGGGAGTGGCTACACCTTC
TRBD2	TRBV5-1	NA	TRBJ2-3	CASSITSGGDTQYF	TGCGCCAGCAGCATTACTAGCGGGGGAGATACGCAGTATTTT
NA	TRBV14	once	TRBJ1-2	CASSLGLRGVRYGYTF	TGTGCCAGCAGCCTCGGTTTAAGGGGAGTGCGGTATGGCTACACCTTC
TRBD1	TRBV7-9	NA	TRBJ1-2	CASSPGQAGVF	TGTGCCAGCAGCCCGGGACAGGCCGGTGTCTTC
NA	TRBV9	NA	TRBJ1-2	CASSVGYSIRGPTNYGYTF	TGTGCCAGCAGCGTAGGTTATAGTATTCGGGGACCCACTAACTATGGCTACACCTTC
NA	TRBV6-2/TRBV6-3	once	TRBJ2-3	CASSYSIVGTDTQYF	TGTGCCAGCAGTTACTCGATAGTAGGCACAGATACGCAGTATTTT
NA	TRBV5-1	once	TRBJ1-2	CASSLDSNNYGYTF	TGCGCCAGCAGCTTGGACAGTAATAACTATGGCTACACCTTC
NA	TRBV6-1	NA	TRBJ1-6	CASSVWGVGYNSPLHF	TGTGCCAGCAGTGTGTGGGGCGTTGGGTATAATTCACCCCTCCACTTT
NA	TRBV5-1	NA	TRBJ1-3	CASSRDSSMGNTIYF	TGCGCCAGCAGTCGAGACAGCTCTATGGGGAACACCATATATTTT
NA	TRBV5-5	once	TRBJ1-1	CASSLGLLNTEAFF	TGTGCCAGCAGCTTGGGACTGCTGAACACTGAAGCTTTCTTT
NA	TRBV30	few	TRBJ1-2	CAWGSPRPNHGYTF	TGTGCCTGGGGGAGCCCAAGACCCAATCATGGCTACACCTTC
TRBD2	TRBV28	few	TRBJ2-1	CASSPGLLAGGLYEQFF	TGTGCCAGCAGTCCCGGCCTCCTAGCGGGGGGGCTCTATGAGCAGTTCTTC
NA	TRBV11-2	NA	TRBJ1-1	CASSLSQPRMNTEAFF	TGTGCCAGCAGCTTATCACAACCCCGAATGAACACTGAAGCTTTCTTT
NA	TRBV4-1	NA	TRBJ2-7	CASSQALSSYEQYF	TGCGCCAGCAGCCAAGCTCTCAGCTCCTACGAGCAGTACTTC
NA	TRBV4-1	once	TRBJ1-2	CASSQGGRGAGGYTF	TGCGCCAGCAGCCAAGGGGGGCGGGGGGCAGGCGGCTACACCTTC
TRBD2	TRBV6-6	NA	TRBJ2-7	CASSPLAGGNFYEQYF	TGTGCCAGCAGTCCCCTAGCGGGAGGGAATTTCTACGAGCAGTACTTC